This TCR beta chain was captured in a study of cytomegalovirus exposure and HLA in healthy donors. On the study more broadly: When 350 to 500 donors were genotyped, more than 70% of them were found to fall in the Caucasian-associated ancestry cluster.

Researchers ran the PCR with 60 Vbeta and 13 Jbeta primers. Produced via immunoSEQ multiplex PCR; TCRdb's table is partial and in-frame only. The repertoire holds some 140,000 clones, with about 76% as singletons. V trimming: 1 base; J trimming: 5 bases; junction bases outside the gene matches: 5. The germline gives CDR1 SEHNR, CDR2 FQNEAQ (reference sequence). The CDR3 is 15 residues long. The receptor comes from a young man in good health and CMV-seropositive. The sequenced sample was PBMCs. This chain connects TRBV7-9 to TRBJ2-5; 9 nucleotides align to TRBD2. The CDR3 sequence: CASSLGGLAGETQYF. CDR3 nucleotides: TGTGCCAGCAGCTTAGGCGGGCTAGCGGGGGAGACCCAGTACTTC.